This T cell receptor beta chain was captured by sequencing in a study of CD8+ T cells in alopecia areata. About the study: Twice a day, 5 to 10 mg of oral tofacitinib was administered to treated patients. Severity among treated patients was scored by the percentage of scalp area affected. Study findings and constraints: Administration of tofacitinib significantly diminished scalp clonality and expanded CD8+ clones within the top 100. Uncertain still, given a single nonresponder, is whether baseline CD8+ expansion links to response.

Germline CDR1 LGHNA, CDR2 YNFKEQ. Trimming removed 1 base from V and 7 bases from J, with 11 bases in between. This CDR3 is 14 amino acids long. Reverse transcription of extracted RNA yielded cDNA, which provided the sequencing template. Clones were sequenced by immunoSEQ multiplex PCR, and TCRdb holds only the in-frame ones, with some missing. Among 150,000 to 200,000 clones, roughly two thirds were seen once, and the ten largest hold around 0.91%. The treatment was: oral pan-JAK inhibitor, 5-10 mg twice daily. As to this clone: Its antigen is unidentified.

The sample consisted of CD4+ T cells sorted from blood, taken at week 4, from a patient treated with tofacitinib. The J gene is TRBJ2-4, the V gene TRBV4-2, with a tentative D call TRBD2 (5 bases). The receptor comes from a human donor with alopecia areata. Here the CDR3 reads CASSQVGGSNIQYF. CDR3 DNA sequence: TGTGCCAGCAGCCAAGTGGGTGGGAGCAACATTCAGTACTTC.